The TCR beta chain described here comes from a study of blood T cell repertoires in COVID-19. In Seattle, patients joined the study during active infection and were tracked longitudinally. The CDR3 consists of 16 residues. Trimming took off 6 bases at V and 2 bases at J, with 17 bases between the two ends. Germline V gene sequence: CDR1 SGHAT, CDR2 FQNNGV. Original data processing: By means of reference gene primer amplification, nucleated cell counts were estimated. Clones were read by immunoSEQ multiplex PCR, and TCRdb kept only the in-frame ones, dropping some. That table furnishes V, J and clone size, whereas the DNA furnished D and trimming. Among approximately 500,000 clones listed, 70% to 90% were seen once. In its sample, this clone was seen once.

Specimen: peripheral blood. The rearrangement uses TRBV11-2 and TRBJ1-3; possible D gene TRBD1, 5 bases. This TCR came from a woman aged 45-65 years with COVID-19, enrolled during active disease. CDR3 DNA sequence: TGTGCCAGCAGTCGACCGGGGGACCCAACTGGAAACACCATATATTTT. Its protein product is CASSRPGDPTGNTIYF.